The T cell receptor (beta chain) under discussion was sequenced for a study of spatial heterogeneity in lung cancer. On the study more broadly: Sequencing consistently turned up more beta-chain sequences than alpha-chain sequences.

Every individual TCR cDNA molecule carried its own unique molecular identifier, which allowed correction of PCR and sequencing errors. TCRdb itself ran the 5' RACE reads through MiXCR, one entry per CDR3 protein. The table shows 50,000 to 75,000 distinct CDR3 sequences, with under 7.5% occurring only once. Indicated time point: sample taken at primary tumor resection. Donors were 72 untreated early-stage non-small cell lung cancer patients. In each case, whole RNA from tumor, nontumor lung or frozen PBMC was sequenced unsorted. A word on this clonotype: A read error may explain this, as a much larger clone is one base away.

Germline CDR1 is SGHAT and CDR2 is FQNNGV. The CDR3 spans 12 residues. The receptor comes from a female donor with early-stage non-small cell lung cancer. The sequencing used PBMCs, collected at surgery. V is TRBV11-2 and J is TRBJ2-3, with no clear D. CDR3 protein: CTSSQSTDTQYF. The CDR3 DNA follows: TGTACCAGCAGCCAAAGCACAGATACGCAGTATTTT.